These 5 T cell receptor beta chains were sequenced from one sample in a study of cytomegalovirus exposure and HLA in healthy donors. PCR primers comprised 60 Vbeta and 13 Jbeta primers. TCRdb's table, derived via immunoSEQ multiplex PCR, lists solely in-frame clones and lacks some. Of 120,000 or so clones in the sample, 81% were seen once. The sequenced sample consisted of PBMCs. Every receptor here comes from a young man in good health and CMV-seropositive.

In DNA, the CDR3 is TGTGCCAGTAGTAGACAGGCACCGGGTACCGGGGAGCTGTTTTTT. This sequence encodes CASSRQAPGTGELFF. The V and J genes are TRBV19 and TRBJ2-2; a possible D gene is TRBD1 (6 bases). The CDR3 is made up of 15 amino acids. V dropped 4 bases and J dropped 5 bases, with 14 bases sitting between them. Germline V lookup: CDR1 LNHDA, CDR2 SQIVND (reference sequence). Complete variable domain (other parts from reference TRBV19 and TRBJ2-2): DGGITQSPKYLFRKEGQNVTLSCEQNLNHDAMYWYRQDPGQGLRLIYYSQIVNDFQKGDIAEGYSVSREKKESFPLTVTSAQKNPTAFYLCASSRQAPGTGELFFGEGSRLTVL.

The rearrangement uses TRBV10-3 and TRBJ2-6, with D possibly being TRBD2 (6 bases). Germline V gene lookup returns CDR1 ENHRY and CDR2 SYGVKD. V lost 7 bases and J 0 bases, leaving 13 bases between the germline ends. This CDR3 region has 16 residues. CDR3 protein: CAIMAGPSSGANVLTF. DNA for the CDR3: TGTGCCATCATGGCGGGACCGTCCTCTGGGGCCAACGTCCTGACTTTC.

The chain joins TRBV30 to TRBJ1-5; no definite D call. V was shortened by 0 bases and J by 5 bases, with 11 bases between the two germline ends. Germline V gives CDR1 GTSNPN, CDR2 SVGIG (reference sequence). The CDR3 loop spans 14 amino acids. CDR3 sequence (DNA): TGTGCCTGGAGTGTACTAGGGTTGGATCAGCCCCAGCATTTT. Its translation: CAWSVLGLDQPQHF.

The genes are TRBV15 and TRBJ2-3, with a tentative D call TRBD1 (5 bases). The CDR3 is 13 amino acids. The V gene's germline CDR1 is LNHNV and CDR2 YYDKDF (reference sequence). Trimming removed 0 bases at V and 6 bases at J, with 7 bases between. CDR3 residues: CATSREGLDTQYF. Written as DNA, the CDR3 is TGTGCCACCAGCAGAGAGGGGCTGGATACGCAGTATTTT.

This chain joins TRBV2 and TRBJ2-7; TRBD2 aligns across 11 bases. Losses at the gene ends were 4 bases for V and 5 bases for J; bases not matched to a gene: 4. The CDR3 has 14 residues. Germline V CDR1 and CDR2: SNHLY, FYNNEI. The CDR3 nucleotides read TGTGCCAGCAGTGGGGGGACTAGCGGCCACGAGCAGTACTTC. It is translated as CASSGGTSGHEQYF.